What follows are 7 T cell receptor beta chains derived from one specimen sequenced in a study of CD8+CD57+ T cells in acquired aplastic anemia. Both TCR beta VDJ combination and CDR3 sequence profiling were carried out. Genomic DNA was the template for this profiling. MiXCR, applied by TCRdb to the reads, yields one record per CDR3 protein. The profile shows over 150,000 distinct CDR3 sequences, roughly half of them singletons. The sequenced sample was sorted CD4+, CD8+, or CD8+CD57+ T cells (not recorded which) from PBMCs. The receptors shown here come from a human donor in good health, serving as a control.

On this clonotype itself: This may stem from a read error, because a much larger clone lies one nucleotide away. The chain has TRBV6-2 or TRBV6-3 and TRBJ2-2; D could derive from TRBD1 or TRBD2 (5 bases each). The length of the CDR3 is 14 residues. Germline assignment: CDR1 MNHEY and CDR2 SVGEGT. CDR3 coding DNA: TGTGCCAGCAGCCTGCGTGGGGGTTCCGGGGAGCTGCTTTTT. This encodes CASSLRGGSGELLF.

This clonotype was picked up many times. This chain uses TRBV4-3 with TRBJ2-3, with no clear D. V lost 0 bases and J lost 2, with 9 bases in between. In germline, CDR1 is LGHNA, CDR2 YSLEER. This CDR3 is 15 amino acids long. CDR3 protein: CASSQEARPTDTQYF. The DNA of the CDR3 is TGCGCCAGCAGCCAAGAAGCCAGGCCCACAGATACGCAGTATTTT.

This clonotype showed up many times. This chain links TRBV6-6 with TRBJ1-2; 9 nucleotides align to TRBD1. V lost 8 bases to trimming and J lost 2 bases; unmatched junction nucleotides: 9. The germline CDR1 and CDR2 sequences are MNHNY and SVGAGI (reference sequence). There are 15 residues in the CDR3. The CDR3 DNA reads as TGTGCCAGCGATCTCCCGGACAGGGGAAACTATGGCTACACCTTC. It encodes CASDLPDRGNYGYTF.

This clonotype was detected only a few times. The chain has TRBV11-2 and TRBJ2-7; the D gene is possibly TRBD2 (7 bases). This CDR3 has 12 amino acids. Germline loops: CDR1 SGHAT, CDR2 FQNNGV. V was clipped by 10 bases and J by 4 bases, with 14 bases between them. DNA for the CDR3: TGTGCCACCAAGGGGGGGGGGTACGAGCAGTACTTC. Protein product: CATKGGGYEQYF.

This clonotype was seen at least ten times. V gene TRBV24-1 combines with J gene TRBJ2-2; TRBD2 is a possible D gene (5 bases). Trimming took 6 bases from V and 7 from J, leaving 14 bases between them. Per germline, CDR1 KGHDR and CDR2 SFDVKD. This CDR3 spans 14 amino acids. For the CDR3, the DNA is TGTGCCACCAGTCGGGCAGTCCGGGGCGGGGAGCTGTTTTTT. It encodes CATSRAVRGGELFF.

The rearrangement joins TRBV10-2 to TRBJ2-7; D remains unclear. Trimming took off 4 bases at V and 5 bases at J, with 9 bases between the two ends. The CDR3 loop spans 12 amino acids. Germline assignment: CDR1 WSHSY and CDR2 SAAADI. The DNA for the CDR3 is TGCGCCAGCAGTGTAGGGTTTGACGAGCAGTACGTC. This sequence encodes CASSVGFDEQYV.

This clonotype was counted only a few times. This chain uses TRBV27 with TRBJ1-4; 9 bases agree with TRBD1. J gave up 10 bases and V 8 bases, and 20 bases lay outside the gene matches. The CDR3 totals 17 residues. The germline CDR1 and CDR2 sequences are MNHEY and SMNVEV (reference sequence). The CDR3 loop reads CASSIRTGELGIGKLFF. In DNA form, the CDR3 reads TGTGCCAGCTCGATTAGGACAGGGGAGCTCGGTATCGGAAAACTGTTTTTT.